One and the same sample provided the 22 T cell receptor beta chains below, sequenced in a study of cytomegalovirus exposure and HLA in healthy donors. Vbeta (60) and Jbeta (13) primers were used in the PCR. Repertoires were generated with immunoSEQ multiplex PCR, while TCRdb's copy carries only in-frame clones and drops some. Of about 160,000 clones listed, about two thirds are singletons. The sample consisted of PBMCs. The receptors originated from a woman aged 25 to 39 in good health and CMV-seronegative.

A few counts support this clone. The J gene is TRBJ1-3, the V gene TRBV27; D not resolved. There are 17 residues in the CDR3. The germline V and J ends were trimmed by 2 bases and 0 bases, with 14 bases remaining between them. The germline CDR1 and CDR2 sequences are MNHEY and SMNVEV (reference sequence). In DNA, the CDR3 is TGTGCCAGCAGTTTAGAAGACTTAAGCTTCTCTGGAAACACCATATATTTT. Its protein is CASSLEDLSFSGNTIYF.

J is TRBJ2-2 and V is TRBV7-3; the D gene is possibly TRBD1 (6 bases). Deletions cut 5 bases from V and 5 bases from J, with 12 bases between. The CDR3 sequence is 14 residues long. The germline V gene encodes CDR1 SGHTA and CDR2 FQGTGA. The CDR3 is CASSQTGLTGELFF. The CDR3 DNA sequence: TGTGCCAGCAGCCAAACAGGGTTGACCGGGGAGCTGTTTTTT.

This chain links TRBV7-3 with TRBJ1-1, with D possibly being TRBD1 (5 bases). Germline V gene sequence: CDR1 SGHTA, CDR2 FQGTGA. V lost 6 bases to trimming and J lost 3 bases, with 14 bases between them. The CDR3 spans 14 residues. CDR3 sequence (DNA): TGTGCCAGCAGTCCTGGGGCGGTGGACACTGAAGCTTTCTTT. Residues: CASSPGAVDTEAFF.

The V gene is TRBV21-1, the J gene TRBJ2-7; the D call in the table, TRBD2, was not verified against the DNA. TRBV21-1 is a pseudogene segment. The CDR3 consists of 17 residues. The CDR3 bases are TGTGCCAGCAGGGGGGGGTCGCGGGACAAGAGCTCCTACGAGCAGTACTTC. The encoded protein is CASRGGSRDKSSYEQYF.

This sequence joins TRBV11-1 and TRBJ2-7; 10 bases match TRBD1. With 5 bases clipped from V and 6 bases from J, the junction kept 7 bases outside the gene matches. The CDR3 sequence is 14 residues long. Germline lookup yields CDR1 SGHAT and CDR2 FQDESV (reference sequence). CDR3 sequence (DNA): TGTGCCAGCAGCCAGCCGGGACAGGGGCTCGAGCAGTACTTC. It is translated as CASSQPGQGLEQYF.

The V and J genes are TRBV27 and TRBJ2-1; 8 bases match TRBD1. The CDR3 is 13 residues long. Germline values: CDR1 MNHEY, CDR2 SMNVEV (reference sequence). V was clipped by 9 bases and J by 4 bases; unmatched bases: 5. CDR3 coding DNA: TGTGCCAGTGGGACAGGCGGGTACAATGAGCAGTTCTTC. It encodes CASGTGGYNEQFF.

The chain joins TRBV7-9 to TRBJ2-7; 7 positions match TRBD1. CDR3 length equals 14 residues. Germline CDR1 reads SEHNR; CDR2 reads FQNEAQ (reference sequence). V shed 4 bases, J shed 2 bases, and the junction held 5 bases outside the gene matches. The CDR3 loop reads CASSSGTDTYEQYF. The CDR3 nucleotides read TGTGCCAGCAGCTCCGGGACAGACACCTACGAGCAGTACTTC. Filled out from reference TRBV7-9 and TRBJ2-7, the complete variable domain reads DTGVSQNPRHKITKRGQNVTFRCDPISEHNRLYWYRQTLGQGPEFLTYFQNEAQLEKSRLLSDRFSAERPKGSFSTLEIQRTEQGDSAMYLCASSSGTDTYEQYFGPGTRLTVT.

The chain is built from TRBV5-1 and TRBJ1-1; weak D call: TRBD1 (6 bases). Trimming removed 5 bases at V and 4 bases at J, with 21 bases between. CDR1 SGHRS and CDR2 YFSETQ come from the germline V gene. The CDR3 loop spans 16 amino acids. The CDR3 sequence is CASRPNLQGFGTEAFF. The DNA of the CDR3 is TGCGCCAGCAGACCCAATTTACAGGGCTTTGGCACTGAAGCTTTCTTT.

The V call is TRBV28, the J call TRBJ2-1; 13 bases are shared with TRBD2. Per the germline V gene, CDR1 is MDHEN and CDR2 is SYDVKM. The CDR3 length is 16 residues. Germline trimming cut 2 bases from V and 6 bases from J; bases unmatched to any gene: 4. CDR3 region: CASSLTSGRAGNEQFF. DNA of the CDR3: TGTGCCAGCAGTTTAACTAGCGGGAGGGCTGGCAATGAGCAGTTCTTC.

This chain joins TRBV28 and TRBJ1-5; no clear D gene. The CDR3 covers 15 residues. Between the trimmed V and J ends, which lost 3 bases and 3 bases, there was a span of 12 bases. In germline, CDR1 is MDHEN, CDR2 SYDVKM. CDR3 nucleotides: TGTGCCAGCAGTTTTCACCCCGGGGACAATCAGCCCCAGCATTTT. It codes for CASSFHPGDNQPQHF.

The chain couples TRBV2 to TRBJ1-1; D is undetermined. CDR3 length equals 13 residues. CDR1 and CDR2 (germline): SNHLY, FYNNEI. Trimming took 7 bases from V and 3 from J, leaving 12 bases between them. The CDR3 spells CASIGEVDTEAFF. CDR3 sequence (DNA): TGTGCCAGCATCGGAGAGGTCGACACTGAAGCTTTCTTT.

The chain uses TRBV11-2 and TRBJ2-7; D is undetermined. The CDR3 totals 14 residues. Per the germline V gene, CDR1 is SGHAT and CDR2 is FQNNGV. V was shortened by 2 bases and J by 2 bases, with 10 bases between the two germline ends. CDR3 bases: TGTGCCAGCAGCTTACAGGTGATAACCTACGAGCAGTACTTC. Protein: CASSLQVITYEQYF.

This clone occurred a few times. The gene calls are TRBV5-1 and TRBJ2-5, with D possibly TRBD1 on 5 matching bases. TRBJ2-7 explains the end of the DNA better; the J call may be wrong. The CDR3 has 12 residues. CDR1 and CDR2 (germline): SGHRS, YFSETQ. CDR3: CASSLGDYEQYF. The CDR3 DNA sequence: TGCGCCAGCAGCCTAGGGGACTACGAGCAGTACTTC.

The chain is built from TRBV15 and TRBJ2-1; 10 positions match TRBD2. The V and J ends lost 3 bases and 2 bases, in that order; junction bases with no gene match: 4. The CDR3 runs 16 residues. Germline CDR1 reads LNHNV; CDR2 reads YYDKDF (reference sequence). CDR3 DNA: TGTGCCACCAGCAGGGGGACTAGCGCCGCCTACAATGAGCAGTTCTTC. This codes for CATSRGTSAAYNEQFF.

This clone showed up just a few times. V usage is TRBV13 and J usage is TRBJ2-7; 10 bases align to TRBD2. Germline V CDR1 and CDR2: PRHDT, FYEKMQ (reference sequence). J was trimmed by 1 base and V by 5 bases; bases with no gene match: 5. CDR3 length: 15 residues. CDR3: CASSQSSGGSYEQYF. Here the CDR3 DNA reads TGTGCCAGCAGCCAGTCTAGCGGGGGTTCCTACGAGCAGTACTTC.

In this sample, this clone turned up a few times. The rearrangement joins TRBV28 to TRBJ1-2; 9 nucleotides align to TRBD1. The CDR3 extends over 12 amino acids. The J segment lost 5 bases and the V segment lost 6 bases, leaving 1 base of the junction unmatched. Per the germline V gene, CDR1 is MDHEN and CDR2 is SYDVKM. CDR3 region: CASRGTGYGYTF. The CDR3, as DNA: TGTGCCAGCAGGGGGACAGGGTATGGCTACACCTTC.

The genes are TRBV28 and TRBJ1-5; D call uncertain. The CDR3 totals 12 residues. V lost 3 bases and J 9 bases, leaving 9 bases between the germline ends. Germline assignment: CDR1 MDHEN and CDR2 SYDVKM. As DNA, the CDR3 is TGTGCCAGCAGTTTCTTTCCCCTGCCCCAGCATTTT. It yields the protein CASSFFPLPQHF. The full variable domain, completed using reference TRBV28 and TRBJ1-5, is DVKVTQSSRYLVKRTGEKVFLECVQDMDHENMFWYRQDPGLGLRLIYFSYDVKMKEKGDIPEGYSVSREKKERFSLILESASTNQTSMYLCASSFFPLPQHFGDGTRLSIL.

The chain joins TRBV6-1 to TRBJ1-2, with D hard to call. CDR1 is MNHNS, CDR2 SASEGT, per germline. V was trimmed by 9 bases and J by 7 bases, leaving 15 bases between them. This CDR3 has 12 residues. CDR3 amino acids: CASLEVAIGYTF. CDR3 DNA sequence: TGTGCCAGTTTAGAAGTTGCGATTGGCTACACCTTC.

The gene calls are TRBV30 and TRBJ1-3; possibly TRBD1 for D (6 bases). Germline CDR1 and CDR2: GTSNPN and SVGIG (reference sequence). The CDR3 sequence is 13 residues long. V was trimmed by 8 bases and J by 3 bases, leaving 14 bases between them. CDR3 nucleotide sequence: TGTGCCACCCCGAGGGGGGGTGGAAACACCATATATTTT. Translating gives CATPRGGGNTIYF.

The genes are TRBV7-3 and TRBJ2-2; possible D gene TRBD1, 5 bases. The V end was cut by 2 bases, the J end by 0 bases, with 7 bases between. This CDR3 has 15 amino acids. Germline CDR1 reads SGHTA; CDR2 reads FQGTGA. DNA of the CDR3: TGTGCCAGCAGCTTACAGGGCGCGAACACCGGGGAGCTGTTTTTT. As protein: CASSLQGANTGELFF.

This chain links TRBV11-2 with TRBJ2-2; 7 nucleotides match TRBD1. Trimming took 4 bases from V and 3 from J; bases not matched to a gene: 11. Per the germline V gene, CDR1 is SGHAT and CDR2 is FQNNGV. The CDR3 is 17 residues long. CDR3 protein: CASSSRQGSRYTGELFF. As DNA, the CDR3 is TGTGCCAGCAGCTCTAGACAGGGTTCTAGATACACCGGGGAGCTGTTTTTT. Using reference TRBV11-2 and TRBJ2-2 for the parts outside the CDR3, the full variable domain is EAGVAQSPRYKIIEKRQSVAFWCNPISGHATLYWYQQILGQGPKLLIQFQNNGVVDDSQLPKDRFSAERLKGVDSTLKIQPAKLEDSAVYLCASSSRQGSRYTGELFFGEGSRLTVL.

This clone was seen only a few times. The chain employs TRBV10-2 and TRBJ2-4; 8 bases agree with TRBD2. The V gene end was trimmed by 0 bases and the J gene end by 9 bases; junction bases not matched to a gene: 10. The CDR3 is made up of 16 amino acids. CDR1 WSHSY and CDR2 SAAADI come from the germline V gene. The CDR3 here is CASSESVSGLASIQYF. CDR3 nucleotide sequence: TGCGCCAGCAGTGAGTCAGTAAGTGGACTAGCTAGCATTCAGTACTTC.